The source of this T cell receptor (beta chain) is a study of blood T cell repertoires in COVID-19. Clones were read by immunoSEQ multiplex PCR, and TCRdb kept only the in-frame ones, dropping some. This sample has 450,000 to 500,000 clones, with 80% to 90% found just once. Per germline, CDR1 SQVTM and CDR2 ANQGSEA. V lost 3 bases and J lost 0, with 9 bases in between. The CDR3 loop spans 14 amino acids. This chain joins TRBV29-1 and TRBJ2-1, with D possibly matching TRBD2 (6 bases). The clonotype comes from a human donor in a cohort sampled during active COVID-19. Specimen: peripheral blood. The CDR3 DNA follows: TGCAGCGTTGACGCGGGGAGCTCCTACAATGAGCAGTTCTTC. Amino acids: CSVDAGSSYNEQFF.